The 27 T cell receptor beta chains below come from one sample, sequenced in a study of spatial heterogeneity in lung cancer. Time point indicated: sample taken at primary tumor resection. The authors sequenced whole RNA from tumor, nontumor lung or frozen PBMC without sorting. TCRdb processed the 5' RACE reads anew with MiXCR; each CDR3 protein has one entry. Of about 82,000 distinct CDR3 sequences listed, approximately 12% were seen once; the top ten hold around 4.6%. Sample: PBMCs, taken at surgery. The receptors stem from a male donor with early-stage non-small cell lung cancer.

CDR3 coding DNA: TGTGCCAGCAGAGGACCCGCAGCTCAGGCTTTCTTT. It codes for CASRGPAAQAFF. This chain joins TRBV6-5 and TRBJ1-1; D call uncertain. Germline CDR1 MNHEY, CDR2 SVGAGI. The CDR3 totals 12 residues. Trimming pared 6 bases from V and 11 bases from J, leaving 16 bases between.

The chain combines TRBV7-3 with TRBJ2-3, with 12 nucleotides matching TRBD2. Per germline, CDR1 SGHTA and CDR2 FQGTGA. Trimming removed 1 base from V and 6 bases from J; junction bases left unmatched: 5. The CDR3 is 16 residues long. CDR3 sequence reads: CASSLRTSGVKDTQYF. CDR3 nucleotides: TGTGCCAGCAGCTTAAGGACTAGCGGGGTAAAGGATACGCAGTATTTT. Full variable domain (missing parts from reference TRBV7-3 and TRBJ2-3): GAGVSQTPSNKVTEKGKYVELRCDPISGHTALYWYRQSLGQGPEFLIYFQGTGAADDSGLPNDRFFAVRPEGSVSTLKIQRTERGDSAVYLCASSLRTSGVKDTQYFGPGTRLTVL.

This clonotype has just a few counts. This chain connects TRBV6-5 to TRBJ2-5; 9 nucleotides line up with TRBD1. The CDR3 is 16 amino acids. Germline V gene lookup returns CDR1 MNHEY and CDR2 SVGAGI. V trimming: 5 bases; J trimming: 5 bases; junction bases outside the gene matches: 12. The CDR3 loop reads CASSSPRTGAGETQYF. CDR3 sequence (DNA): TGTGCCAGCAGTAGCCCCAGGACAGGGGCCGGCGAGACCCAGTACTTC.

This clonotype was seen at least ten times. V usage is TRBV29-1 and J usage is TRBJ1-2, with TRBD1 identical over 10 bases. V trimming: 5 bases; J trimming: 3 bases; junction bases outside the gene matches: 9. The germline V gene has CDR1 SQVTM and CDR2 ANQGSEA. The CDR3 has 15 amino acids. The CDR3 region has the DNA TGCAGCGTTCCCTTAGGGGACAGGGGAGACTATGGCTACACCTTC. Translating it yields CSVPLGDRGDYGYTF.

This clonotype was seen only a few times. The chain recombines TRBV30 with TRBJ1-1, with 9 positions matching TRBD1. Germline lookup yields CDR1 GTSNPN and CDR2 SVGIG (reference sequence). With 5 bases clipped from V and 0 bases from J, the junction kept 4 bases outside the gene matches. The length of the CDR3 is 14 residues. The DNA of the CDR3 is TGTGCCTGGTACAGGGGGCGAGTGAACACTGAAGCTTTCTTT. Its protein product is CAWYRGRVNTEAFF.

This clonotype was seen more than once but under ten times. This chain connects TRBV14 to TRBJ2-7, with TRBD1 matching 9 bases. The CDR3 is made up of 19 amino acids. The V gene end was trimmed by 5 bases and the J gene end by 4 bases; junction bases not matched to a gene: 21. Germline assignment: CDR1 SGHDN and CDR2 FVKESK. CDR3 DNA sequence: TGTGCCAGCAGCTACATCCCGGGACAGGGTTCTCCTTTTGCATACGAGCAGTACTTC. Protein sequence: CASSYIPGQGSPFAYEQYF.

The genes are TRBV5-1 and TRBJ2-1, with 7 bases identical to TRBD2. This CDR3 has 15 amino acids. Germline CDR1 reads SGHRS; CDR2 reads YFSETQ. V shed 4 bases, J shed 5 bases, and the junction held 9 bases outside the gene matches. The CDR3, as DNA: TGCGCCAGCAGCCCGGTGGGGGGGACTCACAATGAGCAGTTCTTC. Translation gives CASSPVGGTHNEQFF.

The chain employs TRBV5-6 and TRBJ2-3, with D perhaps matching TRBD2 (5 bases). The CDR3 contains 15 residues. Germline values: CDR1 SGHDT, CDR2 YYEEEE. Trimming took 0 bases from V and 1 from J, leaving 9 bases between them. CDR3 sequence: CASSLAGEGTDTQYF. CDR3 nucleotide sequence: TGTGCCAGCAGCTTGGCCGGGGAAGGCACAGATACGCAGTATTTT.

The CDR3 DNA follows: TGCAGTGCTAGAGATCCGGTAGCGGGGGGCTTCAATGAGCAGTTCTTC. As protein: CSARDPVAGGFNEQFF. The chain recombines TRBV20-1 with TRBJ2-1; 10 nucleotides align to TRBD2. Germline V gene sequence: CDR1 DFQATT, CDR2 SNEGSKA (reference sequence). The CDR3 is 16 residues long. Unmatched junction bases numbered 8, after V lost 0 bases and J lost 6 bases.

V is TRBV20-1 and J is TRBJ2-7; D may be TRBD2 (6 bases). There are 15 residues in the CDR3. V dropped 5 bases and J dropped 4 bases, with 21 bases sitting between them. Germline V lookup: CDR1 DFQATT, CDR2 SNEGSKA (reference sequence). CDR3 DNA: TGCAGTGCTGGAGGTGGGACCGGGGGTAGTTACGAGCAGTACTTC. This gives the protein CSAGGGTGGSYEQYF.

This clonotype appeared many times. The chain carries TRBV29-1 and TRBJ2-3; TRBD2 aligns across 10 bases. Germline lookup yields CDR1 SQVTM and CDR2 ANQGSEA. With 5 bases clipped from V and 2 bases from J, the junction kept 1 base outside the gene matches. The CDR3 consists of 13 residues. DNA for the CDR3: TGCAGCGTTCTAGCGGGGGACACAGATACGCAGTATTTT. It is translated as CSVLAGDTDTQYF.

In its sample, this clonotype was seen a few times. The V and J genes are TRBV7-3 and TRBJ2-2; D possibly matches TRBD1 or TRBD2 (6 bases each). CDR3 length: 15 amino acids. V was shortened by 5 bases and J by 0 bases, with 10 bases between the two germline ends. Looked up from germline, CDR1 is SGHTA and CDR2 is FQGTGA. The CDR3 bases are TGTGCCAGCAGCGAGAGGGGGGCGAACACCGGGGAGCTGTTTTTT. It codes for CASSERGANTGELFF.

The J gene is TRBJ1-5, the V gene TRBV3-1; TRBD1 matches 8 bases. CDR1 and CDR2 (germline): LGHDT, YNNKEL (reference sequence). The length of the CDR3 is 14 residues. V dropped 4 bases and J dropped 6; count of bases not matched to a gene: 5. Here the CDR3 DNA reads TGTGCCAGCAGCCCCTCCGGACAGGGTCAGCCCCAGCATTTT. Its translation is CASSPSGQGQPQHF. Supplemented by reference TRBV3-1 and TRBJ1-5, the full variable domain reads DTAVSQTPKYLVTQMGNDKSIKCEQNLGHDTMYWYKQDSKKFLKIMFSYNNKELIINETVPNRFSPKSPDKAHLNLHINSLELGDSAVYFCASSPSGQGQPQHFGDGTRLSIL.

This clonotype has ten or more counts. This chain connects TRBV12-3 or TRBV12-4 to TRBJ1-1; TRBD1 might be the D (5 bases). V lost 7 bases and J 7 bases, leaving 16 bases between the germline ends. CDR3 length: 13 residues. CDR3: CASTPGTGIEAFF. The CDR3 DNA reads TGTGCCAGCACCCCCGGCACAGGCATTGAAGCTTTCTTT.

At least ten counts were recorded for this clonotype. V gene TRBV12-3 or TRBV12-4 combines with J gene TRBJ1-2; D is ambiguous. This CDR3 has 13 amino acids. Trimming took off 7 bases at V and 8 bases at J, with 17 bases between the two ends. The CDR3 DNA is TGTGCCAGCACCTCTCGGGAGAAGAGCGGCTACACCTTC. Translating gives CASTSREKSGYTF.

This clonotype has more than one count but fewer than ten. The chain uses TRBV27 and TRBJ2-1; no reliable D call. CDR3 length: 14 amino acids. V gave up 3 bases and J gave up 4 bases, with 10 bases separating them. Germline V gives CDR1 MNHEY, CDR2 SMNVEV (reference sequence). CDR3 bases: TGTGCCAGCAGTTTGTTAGGTCTGTACAATGAGCAGTTCTTC. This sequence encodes CASSLLGLYNEQFF.

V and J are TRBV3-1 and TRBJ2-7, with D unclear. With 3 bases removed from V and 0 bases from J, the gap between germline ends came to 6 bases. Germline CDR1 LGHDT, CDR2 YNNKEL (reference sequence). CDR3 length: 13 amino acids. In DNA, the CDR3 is TGTGCCAGCAGCCAGGCCTACTCCTACGAGCAGTACTTC. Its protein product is CASSQAYSYEQYF.

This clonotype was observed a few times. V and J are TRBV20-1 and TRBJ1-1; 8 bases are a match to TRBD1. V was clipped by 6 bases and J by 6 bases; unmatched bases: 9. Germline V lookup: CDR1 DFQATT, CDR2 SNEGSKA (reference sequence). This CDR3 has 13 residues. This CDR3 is CSASGTGGPEAFF. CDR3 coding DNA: TGCAGTGCGTCCGGGACAGGAGGTCCTGAAGCTTTCTTT.

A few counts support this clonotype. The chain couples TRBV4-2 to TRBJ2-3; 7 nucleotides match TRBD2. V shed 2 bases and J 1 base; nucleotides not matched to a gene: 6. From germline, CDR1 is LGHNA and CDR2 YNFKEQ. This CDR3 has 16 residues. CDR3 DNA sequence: TGTGCCAGCAGCCAAAGGGAGGGCCGGGGCACAGATACGCAGTATTTT. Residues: CASSQREGRGTDTQYF.

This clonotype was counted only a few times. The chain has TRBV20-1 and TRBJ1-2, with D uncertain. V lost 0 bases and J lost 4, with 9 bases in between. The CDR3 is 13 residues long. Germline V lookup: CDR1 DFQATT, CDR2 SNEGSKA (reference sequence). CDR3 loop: CSAREGPSYGYTF. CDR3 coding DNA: TGCAGTGCTAGAGAAGGCCCGAGCTATGGCTACACCTTC.

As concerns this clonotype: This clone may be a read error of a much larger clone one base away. CDR3 loop: CASTLRGAPTDTQYF. CDR3 DNA: TGTGCCAGCACCCTCAGGGGGGCCCCCACAGATACGCAGTATTTT. The chain links TRBV6-5 to TRBJ2-3; possibly TRBD1 for D (7 bases). Germline V gene sequence: CDR1 MNHEY, CDR2 SVGAGI. The CDR3 is 15 residues long. Trimming stripped 7 bases from V and 2 bases from J, with 16 bases between.

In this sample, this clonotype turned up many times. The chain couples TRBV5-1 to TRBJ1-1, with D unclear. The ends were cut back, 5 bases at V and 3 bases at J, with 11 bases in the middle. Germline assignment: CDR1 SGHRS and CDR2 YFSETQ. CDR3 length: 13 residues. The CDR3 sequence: CASSATWDTEAFF. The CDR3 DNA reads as TGCGCCAGCAGTGCAACTTGGGACACTGAAGCTTTCTTT.

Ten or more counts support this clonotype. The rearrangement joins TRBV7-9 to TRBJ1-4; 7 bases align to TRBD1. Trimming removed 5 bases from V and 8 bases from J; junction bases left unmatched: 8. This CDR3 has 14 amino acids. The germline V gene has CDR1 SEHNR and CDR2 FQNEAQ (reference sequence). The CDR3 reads CASSAGTEGEKLFF. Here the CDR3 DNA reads TGTGCCAGCAGCGCCGGGACAGAAGGGGAAAAACTGTTTTTT.

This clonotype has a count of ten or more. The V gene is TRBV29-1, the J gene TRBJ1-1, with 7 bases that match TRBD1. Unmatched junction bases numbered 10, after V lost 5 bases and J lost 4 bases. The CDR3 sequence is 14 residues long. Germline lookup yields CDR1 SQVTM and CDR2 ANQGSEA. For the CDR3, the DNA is TGCAGCGTTTCTTTACAGACAGGGACCACTGAAGCTTTCTTT. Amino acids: CSVSLQTGTTEAFF.

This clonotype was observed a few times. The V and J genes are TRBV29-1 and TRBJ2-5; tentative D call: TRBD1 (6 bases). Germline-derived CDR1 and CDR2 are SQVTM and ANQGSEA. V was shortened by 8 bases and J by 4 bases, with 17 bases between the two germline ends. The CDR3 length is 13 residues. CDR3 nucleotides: TGCAGCTGCCGGACCCAAGGGGGAGAGACCCAGTACTTC. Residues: CSCRTQGGETQYF.

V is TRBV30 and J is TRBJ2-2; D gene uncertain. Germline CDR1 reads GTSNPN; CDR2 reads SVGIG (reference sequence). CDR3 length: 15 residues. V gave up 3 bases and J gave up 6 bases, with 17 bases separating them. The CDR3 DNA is TGTGCCTGGAGGCCGGTGTGGGCTGGGGCCGGGGAGCTGTTTTTT. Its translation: CAWRPVWAGAGELFF.

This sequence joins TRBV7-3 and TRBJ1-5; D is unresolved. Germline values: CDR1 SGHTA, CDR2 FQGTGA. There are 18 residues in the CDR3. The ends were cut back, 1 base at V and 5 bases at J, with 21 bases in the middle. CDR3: CASSLIPSSVPPYQPQHF. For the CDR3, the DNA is TGTGCCAGCAGCTTAATCCCGTCTTCGGTTCCCCCCTATCAGCCCCAGCATTTT.